The 20 T cell receptor beta chains in this list originate from one sample, sequenced in a study of blood T cell repertoires in COVID-19. Profiling relied on immunoSEQ multiplex PCR, and the TCRdb table lists in-frame clones only, not all of them. The sample holds more than 12,000 clones, less than 90% seen once. The source material was peripheral blood. Source of these receptors: a woman aged 70-85 years in a cohort sampled during active or convalescent COVID-19.

The chain employs TRBV5-6 and TRBJ2-2, with D perhaps matching TRBD2 (6 bases). The CDR3 has 13 residues. The V gene lost 4 bases and the J gene lost 6 bases, with 10 bases spanning the gap. The germline V gene has CDR1 SGHDT and CDR2 YYEEEE. CDR3 loop: CASSLTRPGELFF. DNA for the CDR3: TGTGCCAGCAGCCTGACTAGGCCCGGGGAGCTGTTTTTT.

This chain connects TRBV6-5 to TRBJ1-6, with 10 nucleotides matching TRBD1. The CDR3 has 15 amino acids. V was pared by 2 bases and J by 10 bases, with 5 bases of the junction left unmatched. Germline-derived CDR1 and CDR2 are MNHEY and SVGAGI. In DNA form, the CDR3 reads TGTGCCAGCAGTTACATGGGACAGGGGAAATCACCCCTCCACTTT. Its protein is CASSYMGQGKSPLHF.

The chain is built from TRBV20-1 and TRBJ2-7, with unresolved D. This CDR3 comprises 11 residues. Per germline, CDR1 DFQATT and CDR2 SNEGSKA (reference sequence). V lost 6 bases and J 5 bases, leaving 11 bases between the germline ends. CDR3 loop: CSAVGSNEQYF. The CDR3 DNA reads TGCAGTGCGGTTGGTTCTAACGAGCAGTACTTC.

This clone was observed a few times. The V and J genes are TRBV7-2 and TRBJ1-5; D is perhaps TRBD1 (6 bases). V shed 5 bases and J shed 4 bases, with 18 bases lying between them. Per the germline V gene, CDR1 is SGHTA and CDR2 is FQGNSA. The CDR3 contains 16 residues. The CDR3 reads CASSTRTGLGNQPQHF. The CDR3 DNA follows: TGTGCCAGCAGCACCCGTACAGGGTTGGGGAATCAGCCCCAGCATTTT.

The V and J genes are TRBV4-1 and TRBJ2-7; D call uncertain. Germline CDR1 reads MGHRA; CDR2 reads YSYEKL. The CDR3 is 14 amino acids. Trimming shortened V by 1 base and J by 2 bases, and 9 bases separated the two germline ends. The CDR3 DNA reads as TGCGCCAGCAGCCAAGCAGAGCAGGCCTACGAGCAGTACTTC. Translating gives CASSQAEQAYEQYF.

This chain connects TRBV5-4 to TRBJ1-2; D is perhaps TRBD1 (5 bases). The V end was cut by 6 bases, the J end by 4 bases, with 16 bases between. CDR1 SGHNT and CDR2 YYREEE come from the germline V gene (reference sequence). CDR3 length: 14 amino acids. Written as DNA, the CDR3 is TGTGCCAGCACTTTGGGGGGAAATGGCTATGGCTACACCTTC. It translates to CASTLGGNGYGYTF.

This clone was seen a handful of times. The chain carries TRBV5-4 and TRBJ1-6; D is perhaps TRBD1 (5 bases). Germline CDR1 SGHNT, CDR2 YYREEE (reference sequence). Trimming pared 2 bases from V and 7 bases from J, leaving 13 bases between. The CDR3 is 15 residues long. CDR3 nucleotides: TGTGCCAGCAGCTTAGAGGCCAGGGCCAATTCACCCCTCCACTTT. It codes for CASSLEARANSPLHF.

The V and J genes are TRBV2 and TRBJ2-1; 7 nucleotides agree with TRBD1. V lost 6 bases to trimming and J lost 6 bases; unmatched junction nucleotides: 11. The CDR3 length is 15 residues. Germline loops: CDR1 SNHLY, CDR2 FYNNEI. The CDR3 nucleotides are TGTGCCAGCAGCGCCCACAGGGGTGCCATCAATGAGCAGTTCTTC. Its translation: CASSAHRGAINEQFF.

The chain recombines TRBV29-1 with TRBJ1-3; 7 bases are a match to TRBD1. V gave up 4 bases and J gave up 0 bases; unmatched junction bases: 6. Per the germline V gene, CDR1 is SQVTM and CDR2 is ANQGSEA. The CDR3 has 15 amino acids. CDR3 region: CSVAGGPASGNTIYF. CDR3 sequence (DNA): TGCAGCGTTGCAGGGGGTCCCGCCTCTGGAAACACCATATATTTT.

The rearrangement links TRBV6-5 to TRBJ1-2; D perhaps matches TRBD1 (6 bases). Between the trimmed V and J ends, which lost 5 bases and 3 bases, there was a span of 13 bases. The CDR3 covers 14 residues. The V gene's germline CDR1 is MNHEY and CDR2 SVGAGI. The CDR3 bases are TGTGCCAGCAGTCACCAGGGGAACGACTATGGCTACACCTTC. This translates into CASSHQGNDYGYTF.

This clone came up once. The J gene is TRBJ2-7, the V gene TRBV19; weak D call: TRBD2 (6 bases). Germline V lookup: CDR1 LNHDA, CDR2 SQIVND (reference sequence). The CDR3 totals 12 residues. V lost 6 bases, J lost 4 bases, and 10 bases lay in between. The CDR3 DNA reads as TGTGCCAGTAGCGGGGGTGGTTACGAGCAGTACTTC. This translates into CASSGGGYEQYF.

The chain has TRBV11-3 and TRBJ2-1, with D unclear. Germline CDR1 is SGHNT and CDR2 is YENEEA. The CDR3 is 13 amino acids. V lost 2 bases and J 1 base, leaving 3 bases between the germline ends. CDR3 DNA sequence: TGTGCCAGCAGCTTAACATCCTACAATGAGCAGTTCTTC. This codes for CASSLTSYNEQFF.

This chain links TRBV28 with TRBJ2-6; weak D call: TRBD1 (6 bases). CDR1 MDHEN and CDR2 SYDVKM come from the germline V gene. The CDR3 length is 16 residues. V lost 8 bases and J 0 bases, leaving 14 bases between the germline ends. CDR3 DNA: TGTGCCAGCGAGACAGGACAAACCTCTGGGGCCAACGTCCTGACTTTC. It codes for CASETGQTSGANVLTF. Drawing the rest from reference TRBV28 and TRBJ2-6, the complete variable domain is DVKVTQSSRYLVKRTGEKVFLECVQDMDHENMFWYRQDPGLGLRLIYFSYDVKMKEKGDIPEGYSVSREKKERFSLILESASTNQTSMYLCASETGQTSGANVLTFGAGSRLTVL.

This clone was counted a few times. This sequence joins TRBV4-1 and TRBJ2-7; no clear D gene. The V gene lost 4 bases and the J gene lost 9 bases, with 7 bases spanning the gap. The CDR3 covers 10 residues. CDR1 is MGHRA and CDR2 is YSYEKL in the germline V gene. CDR3 bases: TGCGCCAGCAGCCCCCGAGTGCAGTACTTC. It yields the protein CASSPRVQYF.

The genes are TRBV24-1 and TRBJ2-3; maybe TRBD1 (6 bases). The CDR3 totals 13 residues. CDR1 is KGHDR, CDR2 SFDVKD, per germline. Trimming pared 9 bases from V and 2 bases from J, leaving 11 bases between. CDR3 protein: CATGQSNTDTQYF. The CDR3 nucleotides are TGTGCCACCGGACAGAGCAACACAGATACGCAGTATTTT.

The chain has TRBV12-3 or TRBV12-4 and TRBJ1-2, with 9 bases lining up with TRBD1. The junction had 8 bases not matched to a gene; V was cut back by 8 bases and J by 7 bases. The CDR3 runs 13 residues. The CDR3 bases are TGTGCCAGCGCCGATACAGGGGGCGGTGGCTACACCTTC. It translates to CASADTGGGGYTF.

The V call is TRBV5-4, the J call TRBJ1-2; a weak D match, TRBD1 (5 bases). Trimming stripped 0 bases from V and 2 bases from J, with 14 bases between. This CDR3 spans 16 amino acids. The germline gives CDR1 SGHNT, CDR2 YYREEE (reference sequence). This chain's CDR3 is CASSLAKPGGNYGYTF. In nucleotides, the CDR3 is TGTGCCAGCAGCTTGGCTAAGCCGGGGGGGAACTATGGCTACACCTTC.

The rearrangement joins TRBV28 to TRBJ1-4; 9 positions match TRBD1. The germline V gene has CDR1 MDHEN and CDR2 SYDVKM. This CDR3 comprises 16 residues. V trimming: 5 bases; J trimming: 8 bases; junction bases outside the gene matches: 12. DNA for the CDR3: TGTGCCAGCAGTCCCTCGCCGGGACAGGGTGAGGAAAAACTGTTTTTT. It codes for CASSPSPGQGEEKLFF. The full variable domain, with the rest looked up from reference TRBV28 and TRBJ1-4, is DVKVTQSSRYLVKRTGEKVFLECVQDMDHENMFWYRQDPGLGLRLIYFSYDVKMKEKGDIPEGYSVSREKKERFSLILESASTNQTSMYLCASSPSPGQGEEKLFFGSGTQLSVL.

The gene calls are TRBV14 and TRBJ1-1; D unresolved. The CDR3 has 14 residues. Germline CDR1 is SGHDN and CDR2 is FVKESK. V was pared by 3 bases and J by 4 bases, with 12 bases between. CDR3 loop: CASSHRGLGTEAFF. The DNA of the CDR3 is TGTGCCAGCAGCCACCGCGGCCTCGGCACTGAAGCTTTCTTT. Variable domain in full (rest from reference TRBV14 and TRBJ1-1): EAGVTQFPSHSVIEKGQTVTLRCDPISGHDNLYWYRRVMGKEIKFLLHFVKESKQDESGMPNNRFLAERTGGTYSTLKVQPAELEDSGVYFCASSHRGLGTEAFFGQGTRLTVV.

This sequence joins TRBV3-1 (or the pseudogene TRBV3-2) and TRBJ1-1; 10 nucleotides agree with TRBD1. CDR3 size: 14 residues. CDR1 LGHDT and CDR2 YNNKEL come from the germline V gene (reference sequence). V gave up 4 bases and J gave up 6 bases; unmatched junction bases: 5. The CDR3 DNA follows: TGTGCCAGCAGCCCCGGGACAGGGGATCCTGAAGCTTTCTTT. It yields the protein CASSPGTGDPEAFF.